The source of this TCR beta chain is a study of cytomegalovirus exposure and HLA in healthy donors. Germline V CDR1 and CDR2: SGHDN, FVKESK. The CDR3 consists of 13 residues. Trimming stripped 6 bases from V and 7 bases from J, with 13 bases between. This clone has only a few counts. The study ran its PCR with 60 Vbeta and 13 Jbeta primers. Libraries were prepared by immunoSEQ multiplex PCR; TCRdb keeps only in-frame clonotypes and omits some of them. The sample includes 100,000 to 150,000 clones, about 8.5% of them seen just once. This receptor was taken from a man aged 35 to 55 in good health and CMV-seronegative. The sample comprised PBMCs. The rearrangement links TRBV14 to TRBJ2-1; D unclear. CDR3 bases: TGTGCCAGCAGTCTCCTGTTTTTGAATGAGCAGTTCTTC. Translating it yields CASSLLFLNEQFF.